This TCR beta chain derives from a study of graft-versus-host responses after intestinal transplantation. Study context: Anti-thymocyte globulin induction preceded about 3 years of tacrolimus and steroid maintenance in all recipients. Study-wide findings and caveats: Clonal ratios of graft-versus-host to host-versus-graft in allografts were high for patients exhibiting graft-donor T cell macrochimerism.

Profiling relied on immunoSEQ multiplex PCR, and the TCRdb table lists in-frame clones only, not all of them. The repertoire consists of around 4,900 clones, with about three quarters occurring once and the leading ten covering around 7.3%. Germline-derived CDR1 and CDR2 are MGHRA and YSYEKL. Trimming left V 0 bases short and J 5 bases short, with 10 bases between. The CDR3 loop spans 14 amino acids. Lamina propria and intraepithelial lymphocytes were released by processing graft tissue. This clone was seen a few times. Its specificity is not known. The material sequenced was ileum tissue, taken around 120 days after intestinal transplantation. This TCR was sampled from a human patient who received an intestinal transplant, so some T cells may come from the graft donor. V and J are TRBV4-1 and TRBJ2-5; D remains ambiguous. CDR3 in DNA: TGCGCCAGCAGCCAAGAAGCTGTTGCGGAGACCCAGTACTTC. Amino acids: CASSQEAVAETQYF.